This is a list of T cell receptor beta chains from one sample in a study of OX40 agonist ivuxolimab in advanced cancers. Only in-frame clones appear in the TCRdb table, and some are missing; sequencing was by immunoSEQ multiplex PCR. The table shows roughly 35,000 clones, with 81% occurring only once. The sample in question was CD4+ or CD8+ T cells sorted from blood, obtained in a trial of the OX40 agonist ivuxolimab. These TCRs come from an adult with an advanced solid tumor such as melanoma, head and neck, liver or kidney cancer. Each CDR3 is given with its conserved first and last residue. The D gene is left open where the match is weak. Part of the rows lack a size; the others show once, few, many or a class for expanded clones.

D: NA; J: TRBJ2-7; length: 11; size: NA; V: TRBV6-6; CDR3: CASSYSGEQYF; DNA: TGTGCCAGCAGTTACTCAGGCGAGCAGTACTTC
D: NA; J: TRBJ2-7; length: 15; size: NA; V: TRBV5-4; CDR3: CASSLGGRDDREQYF; DNA: TGTGCCAGCAGCTTGGGGGGCAGGGATGATCGCGAGCAGTACTTC
D: TRBD1; J: TRBJ2-3; length: 13; size: NA; V: TRBV19; CDR3: CASSRTGTDTQYF; DNA: TGTGCCAGTAGTCGGACAGGGACAGATACGCAGTATTTT
D: NA; J: TRBJ1-5; length: 15; size: few; V: TRBV27; CDR3: CASSLSGQGNQPQHF; DNA: TGTGCCAGCAGTTTATCGGGACAAGGCAATCAGCCCCAGCATTTT
D: NA; J: TRBJ2-7; length: 13; size: NA; V: TRBV7-2; CDR3: CASSQYTTYEQYF; DNA: TGTGCCAGCAGCCAATACACCACCTACGAGCAGTACTTC
D: NA; J: TRBJ2-7; length: 13; size: NA; V: TRBV10-3; CDR3: CAISEGRFYEQYF; DNA: TGTGCCATCAGTGAGGGCAGATTCTACGAGCAGTACTTC
D: NA; J: TRBJ2-3; length: 14; size: NA; V: TRBV5-8; CDR3: CASSYRIFTDTQYF; DNA: TGTGCCAGCAGCTATCGAATATTCACAGATACGCAGTATTTT
D: NA; J: TRBJ1-4; length: 14; size: NA; V: TRBV5-1; CDR3: CASSLERINEKLFF; DNA: TGCGCCAGCAGCTTGGAAAGGATCAATGAAAAACTGTTTTTT
D: TRBD1; J: TRBJ1-2; length: 13; size: NA; V: TRBV30; CDR3: CAWSLFDRVGYTF; DNA: TGTGCCTGGAGTCTCTTCGACAGGGTTGGCTACACCTTC
D: TRBD2; J: TRBJ2-7; length: 15; size: NA; V: TRBV5-1; CDR3: CASSSSGTSGNEQYF; DNA: TGCGCCAGCAGCTCGTCCGGGACTAGCGGGAACGAGCAGTACTTC
D: NA; J: TRBJ2-7; length: 15; size: few; V: TRBV12-2; CDR3: CASRLASGTAYEQYF; DNA: TGTGCAAGTCGCTTAGCTTCGGGAACAGCATACGAGCAGTACTTC
D: TRBD1; J: TRBJ1-4; length: 14; size: NA; V: TRBV18; CDR3: CASSPDRGRVQLFF; DNA: TGTGCCAGCTCACCGGACAGGGGGCGCGTCCAACTGTTTTTT
D: NA; J: TRBJ1-6; length: 15; size: once; V: TRBV7-6; CDR3: CASSLGVGVNSPLHF; DNA: TGTGCCAGCAGCTTAGGGGTCGGAGTTAATTCACCCCTCCACTTT
D: NA; J: TRBJ2-7; length: 17; size: NA; V: TRBV5-1; CDR3: CASSFSLRTAAPVRQYF; DNA: TGCGCCAGCAGCTTCTCCTTAAGGACAGCAGCTCCGGTCCGGCAGTACTTC
D: NA; J: TRBJ1-5; length: 14; size: NA; V: TRBV23-1; CDR3: CASSQLEGCQPQHF; DNA: TGCGCCAGCAGTCAATTGGAGGGTTGTCAGCCCCAGCATTTT
D: NA; J: TRBJ1-1; length: 14; size: NA; V: TRBV5-1; CDR3: CASSFGQLNTEAFF; DNA: TGCGCCAGCAGCTTCGGGCAGCTGAACACTGAAGCTTTCTTT
D: TRBD1; J: TRBJ1-1; length: 17; size: NA; V: TRBV7-2; CDR3: CASSFSVRQGARGEAFF; DNA: TGTGCCAGCAGCTTTTCGGTTCGACAGGGGGCAAGAGGTGAAGCTTTCTTT
D: TRBD2; J: TRBJ2-1; length: 15; size: NA; V: TRBV9; CDR3: CASSYSGGAYNEQFF; DNA: TGTGCCAGCAGCTATAGCGGGGGCGCCTACAATGAGCAGTTCTTC
D: TRBD1; J: TRBJ2-5; length: 15; size: NA; V: TRBV7-2; CDR3: CASSLDRGFTETQYF; DNA: TGTGCCAGCAGCTTGGACAGGGGATTTACAGAGACCCAGTACTTC
D: NA; J: TRBJ1-2; length: 12; size: once; V: TRBV30; CDR3: CAWTLGEEGYTF; DNA: TGTGCCTGGACCCTCGGGGAGGAGGGCTACACCTTC
D: NA; J: TRBJ1-3; length: 14; size: NA; V: TRBV11-2; CDR3: CASSPLSSGNTIYF; DNA: TGTGCCAGCAGCCCACTTAGCTCTGGAAACACCATATATTTT
D: NA; J: TRBJ2-5; length: 15; size: NA; V: TRBV9; CDR3: CASSVVQEGFGTQYF; DNA: TGTGCCAGCAGCGTAGTACAGGAGGGCTTTGGGACCCAGTACTTC
D: NA; J: TRBJ2-3; length: 14; size: NA; V: TRBV7-9; CDR3: CASSFGGNSDTQYF; DNA: TGTGCCAGCAGCTTTGGAGGCAACTCAGATACGCAGTATTTT
D: NA; J: TRBJ1-2; length: 14; size: NA; V: TRBV2; CDR3: CASSEAWGNYGYTF; DNA: TGTGCCAGCAGTGAAGCGTGGGGTAACTATGGCTACACCTTC
D: TRBD2; J: TRBJ2-1; length: 14; size: NA; V: TRBV9; CDR3: CASSVVAGKNEQFF; DNA: TGTGCCAGCAGCGTAGTAGCGGGAAAAAATGAGCAGTTCTTC
D: TRBD1; J: TRBJ1-2; length: 17; size: NA; V: TRBV18; CDR3: CASSLPPPGQGAYGYTF; DNA: TGTGCCAGCTCACTCCCCCCCCCGGGACAGGGGGCTTATGGCTACACCTTC
D: NA; J: TRBJ1-2; length: 16; size: NA; V: TRBV19; CDR3: CASSIGGAGLGSGYTF; DNA: TGTGCCAGTAGTATAGGAGGGGCCGGACTTGGGTCGGGCTACACCTTC
D: NA; J: TRBJ2-2; length: 16; size: NA; V: TRBV28; CDR3: CASSGGRKLNTGELFF; DNA: TGTGCCAGCAGTGGGGGGAGGAAATTGAACACCGGGGAGCTGTTTTTT
D: NA; J: TRBJ2-3; length: 15; size: NA; V: TRBV7-8; CDR3: CASSLSGSQGDTQYF; DNA: TGTGCCAGCAGCTTATCGGGTTCCCAGGGTGATACGCAGTATTTT
D: NA; J: TRBJ2-2; length: 17; size: NA; V: TRBV28; CDR3: CASSTALIPWGTGELFF; DNA: TGTGCCAGCAGTACAGCACTGATCCCCTGGGGCACCGGGGAGCTGTTTTTT
D: NA; J: TRBJ1-2; length: 14; size: NA; V: TRBV5-4; CDR3: CASSWGQGGAGYTF; DNA: TGTGCCAGCAGCTGGGGTCAGGGTGGTGCTGGCTACACCTTC
D: NA; J: TRBJ2-3; length: 14; size: NA; V: TRBV6-5; CDR3: CASRRERGTDTQYF; DNA: TGTGCCAGCAGACGGGAGCGGGGCACAGATACGCAGTATTTT
D: TRBD1; J: TRBJ1-5; length: 14; size: NA; V: TRBV12-5; CDR3: CASGLQGGWQPQHF; DNA: TGTGCTAGTGGTTTGCAGGGGGGCTGGCAGCCCCAGCATTTT
D: NA; J: TRBJ1-1; length: 13; size: NA; V: TRBV29-1; CDR3: CSVAPELNTEAFF; DNA: TGCAGCGTTGCCCCGGAATTGAACACTGAAGCTTTCTTT
D: NA; J: TRBJ2-3; length: 19; size: NA; V: TRBV5-1; CDR3: CASSSSPGTSATNTDTQYF; DNA: TGCGCCAGCAGCAGTTCTCCCGGGACGAGCGCCACAAACACAGATACGCAGTATTTT
D: NA; J: TRBJ1-2; length: 17; size: NA; V: TRBV7-2; CDR3: CASSQGSGRGRNYGYTF; DNA: TGTGCCAGCAGCCAGGGGTCAGGCAGGGGACGAAACTATGGCTACACCTTC